This TCR beta chain stems from a study of blood T cell repertoires in COVID-19. Study overall: Sites across the United States, Italy and Spain contributed samples from acute and convalescent COVID-19. Sources were T cells, B-cell-depleted T cells, or PBMCs; the material itself was cDNA or gDNA.

Original handling: Estimated nucleated cell counts came from reference gene primer amplification. Assay used: immunoSEQ multiplex PCR; TCRdb lists only in-frame clones, some missing. V, J and clone size reflect that table, while D and trimming were determined from the DNA. Counted here are fewer than 85,000 clones, about 88% occurring once; the ten biggest clones make up roughly 9.1%. The trim removed 4 bases at V and 2 bases at J, leaving 9 bases unmatched. The CDR3 is 16 residues long. From germline, CDR1 is SGHDT and CDR2 YYEEEE. Sequencing input: peripheral blood. This chain links TRBV5-6 with TRBJ2-1, with 7 bases lining up with TRBD2. This TCR was recovered from a human donor in a cohort sampled during active COVID-19. CDR3 nucleotides: TGTGCCAGCAGCCCCCTCGGGGGGAAAACCTACAATGAGCAGTTCTTC. As protein: CASSPLGGKTYNEQFF.